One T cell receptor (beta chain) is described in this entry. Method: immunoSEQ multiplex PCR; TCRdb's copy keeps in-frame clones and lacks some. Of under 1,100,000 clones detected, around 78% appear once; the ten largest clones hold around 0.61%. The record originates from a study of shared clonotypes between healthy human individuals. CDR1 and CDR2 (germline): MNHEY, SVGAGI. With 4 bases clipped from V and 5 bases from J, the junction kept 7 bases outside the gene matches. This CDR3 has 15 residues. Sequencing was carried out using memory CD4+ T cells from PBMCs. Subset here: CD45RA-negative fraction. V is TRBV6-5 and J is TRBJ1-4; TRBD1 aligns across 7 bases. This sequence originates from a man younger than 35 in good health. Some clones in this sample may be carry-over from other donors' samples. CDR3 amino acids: CASSSLTGQNEKLFF. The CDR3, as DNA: TGTGCCAGCAGTTCATTGACAGGGCAAAATGAAAAACTGTTTTTT.